The rows below give T cell receptor beta chains drawn from one sample of a study of T cells after yellow fever vaccination. TCRdb fed the 5' RACE reads into MiXCR, producing one record per CDR3 protein. The table shows a few hundred thousand distinct CDR3 sequences, with approximately 3.8% occurring only once. Source: PBMCs, taken 15 days after the yellow fever booster vaccination. The receptor source for this set is a young man who received the YFV17D yellow fever vaccine. CDR3s include the opening cysteine and the closing phenylalanine or tryptophan. A D gene is named only where the DNA matches it firmly. A clone size is listed for some rows: how often the clone was seen (once, few, many), or a class if it is expanded.

j_gene: TRBJ2-1
v_gene: TRBV7-3
abundance: many
d_gene: TRBD1
CDR3aa: CASSFTGTGINEQFF
CDR3nt: TGTGCCAGCAGTTTTACCGGGACAGGGATAAATGAGCAGTTCTTC

j_gene: TRBJ2-7
v_gene: TRBV4-3
abundance: many
d_gene: -
CDR3aa: CASSPLGAEEQYF
CDR3nt: TGCGCCAGCAGCCCGCTAGGGGCAGAAGAGCAGTACTTC

j_gene: TRBJ2-5
v_gene: TRBV27
abundance: many
d_gene: -
CDR3aa: CASSLHFPGFQETQYF
CDR3nt: TGTGCCAGCAGTTTACACTTCCCAGGGTTCCAAGAGACCCAGTACTTC

j_gene: TRBJ2-3
v_gene: TRBV19
abundance: many
d_gene: TRBD2
CDR3aa: CASSAGGASATDTQYF
CDR3nt: TGTGCCAGTAGCGCCGGGGGGGCCTCCGCCACAGATACGCAGTATTTT

j_gene: TRBJ2-2
v_gene: TRBV7-9
abundance: many
d_gene: TRBD1
CDR3aa: CASSRTGAGELFF
CDR3nt: TGTGCCAGCAGCAGGACAGGGGCCGGGGAGCTGTTTTTT

j_gene: TRBJ2-2
v_gene: TRBV6-1
abundance: many
d_gene: -
CDR3aa: CASRNRGELFF
CDR3nt: TGTGCCAGCAGAAACCGGGGGGAGCTGTTTTTT

j_gene: TRBJ2-3
v_gene: TRBV24-1
abundance: many
d_gene: TRBD2
CDR3aa: CATSDRTSGGPDTQYF
CDR3nt: TGTGCCACCAGTGACCGGACTAGCGGGGGGCCAGATACGCAGTATTTT

j_gene: TRBJ2-3
v_gene: TRBV5-5
abundance: many
d_gene: -
CDR3aa: CASSFDLPADTQYF
CDR3nt: TGTGCCAGCAGCTTTGACCTTCCGGCAGATACGCAGTATTTT

j_gene: TRBJ1-1
v_gene: TRBV20-1
abundance: many
d_gene: TRBD1
CDR3aa: CSAGTGGSTEAFF
CDR3nt: TGCAGTGCTGGGACAGGGGGGTCTACTGAAGCTTTCTTT

j_gene: TRBJ2-4
v_gene: TRBV11-3
abundance: many
d_gene: TRBD1
CDR3aa: CASSPGQGAAKNIQYF
CDR3nt: TGTGCCAGCAGCCCTGGGCAGGGGGCCGCCAAAAACATTCAGTACTTC

j_gene: TRBJ2-3
v_gene: TRBV7-9
abundance: -
d_gene: -
CDR3aa: CASSPSRGLTDTQYF
CDR3nt: TGTGCCAGCAGCCCCTCCAGGGGACTCACAGATACGCAGTATTTT

j_gene: TRBJ1-1
v_gene: TRBV6-4
abundance: many
d_gene: -
CDR3aa: CASSGEENTEAFF
CDR3nt: TGTGCCAGCAGTGGGGAAGAGAACACTGAAGCTTTCTTT

j_gene: TRBJ2-5
v_gene: TRBV7-2
abundance: many
d_gene: TRBD2
CDR3aa: CASSRRLAGAETQYF
CDR3nt: TGTGCCAGCAGCAGACGACTAGCGGGGGCAGAGACCCAGTACTTC

j_gene: TRBJ2-7
v_gene: TRBV28
abundance: many
d_gene: -
CDR3aa: CASSSTGGITYEQYF
CDR3nt: TGTGCCAGCAGTTCCACGGGGGGCATAACCTACGAGCAGTACTTC

j_gene: TRBJ2-5
v_gene: TRBV3-1
abundance: -
d_gene: -
CDR3aa: CASSFERGGQETQYF
CDR3nt: TGTGCCAGCAGCTTCGAAAGAGGGGGGCAGGAGACCCAGTACTTC

j_gene: TRBJ2-7
v_gene: TRBV7-6
abundance: few
d_gene: TRBD1
CDR3aa: CASSLWDRDEQYF
CDR3nt: TGTGCCAGCAGCTTATGGGACAGGGACGAGCAGTACTTC

j_gene: TRBJ2-3
v_gene: TRBV20-1
abundance: many
d_gene: TRBD2
CDR3aa: CSAPTGTSGGATDTQYF
CDR3nt: TGCAGTGCTCCAACCGGGACTAGCGGGGGGGCCACAGATACGCAGTATTTT

j_gene: TRBJ1-2
v_gene: TRBV7-2
abundance: few
d_gene: -
CDR3aa: CASSFTVTNGYTF
CDR3nt: TGTGCCAGCAGCTTTACGGTCACGAATGGCTACACCTTC

j_gene: TRBJ1-1
v_gene: TRBV5-1
abundance: -
d_gene: -
CDR3aa: CASSLGWGPWDEAFF
CDR3nt: TGCGCCAGCAGCTTGGGCTGGGGCCCCTGGGATGAAGCTTTCTTT

j_gene: TRBJ2-3
v_gene: TRBV12-5
abundance: many
d_gene: -
CDR3aa: CASASGRGTRTDTQYF
CDR3nt: TGTGCTAGTGCCTCCGGCCGGGGGACCCGCACAGATACGCAGTATTTT

j_gene: TRBJ2-5
v_gene: TRBV5-1
abundance: many
d_gene: -
CDR3aa: CASSWGGEETQYF
CDR3nt: TGCGCCAGCAGCTGGGGGGGCGAAGAGACCCAGTACTTC

j_gene: TRBJ1-5
v_gene: TRBV2
abundance: many
d_gene: -
CDR3aa: CASSEFGRANQPQHF
CDR3nt: TGTGCCAGCAGTGAGTTTGGTAGGGCCAATCAGCCCCAGCATTTT

j_gene: TRBJ2-2
v_gene: TRBV7-9
abundance: many
d_gene: TRBD1
CDR3aa: CASSPTTGTGYYTGELFF
CDR3nt: TGTGCCAGCAGCCCGACCACGGGGACAGGGTATTACACCGGGGAGCTGTTTTTT

j_gene: TRBJ1-1
v_gene: TRBV7-8
abundance: many
d_gene: TRBD1
CDR3aa: CASSLMGTGSTEAFF
CDR3nt: TGTGCCAGCAGCTTAATGGGGACAGGGAGCACTGAAGCTTTCTTT

j_gene: TRBJ2-7
v_gene: TRBV7-9
abundance: -
d_gene: -
CDR3aa: CASSKPDSAVYEQYF
CDR3nt: TGTGCCAGCAGCAAACCCGACAGCGCCGTCTACGAGCAGTACTTC

j_gene: TRBJ2-6
v_gene: TRBV6-2/TRBV6-3
abundance: many
d_gene: -
CDR3aa: CASNRAGANVLTF
CDR3nt: TGTGCCAGCAACAGGGCTGGGGCCAACGTCCTGACTTTC

j_gene: TRBJ1-2
v_gene: TRBV15
abundance: many
d_gene: -
CDR3aa: CATTKGVNYGYTF
CDR3nt: TGTGCCACCACCAAAGGGGTGAACTATGGCTACACCTTC

j_gene: TRBJ1-3
v_gene: TRBV6-5
abundance: many
d_gene: -
CDR3aa: CASTATAGNTIYF
CDR3nt: TGTGCCAGCACCGCTACCGCCGGAAACACCATATATTTT

j_gene: TRBJ1-2
v_gene: TRBV20-1
abundance: many
d_gene: -
CDR3aa: CSARDGQNGYTF
CDR3nt: TGCAGTGCTAGAGATGGACAAAATGGCTACACCTTC

j_gene: TRBJ1-1
v_gene: TRBV20-1
abundance: many
d_gene: TRBD1
CDR3aa: CSASRSGGSNTEAFF
CDR3nt: TGCAGTGCTTCCCGATCAGGGGGGTCGAACACTGAAGCTTTCTTT

j_gene: TRBJ2-5
v_gene: TRBV5-6
abundance: many
d_gene: TRBD2
CDR3aa: CASSPGRGWQETQYF
CDR3nt: TGTGCCAGCAGCCCCGGGCGGGGGTGGCAAGAGACCCAGTACTTC

j_gene: TRBJ2-1
v_gene: TRBV5-5
abundance: -
d_gene: -
CDR3aa: CASSPSVYRNPNEQFF
CDR3nt: TGTGCCAGCAGCCCGAGCGTGTATCGAAACCCCAATGAGCAGTTCTTC

j_gene: TRBJ2-1
v_gene: TRBV5-1
abundance: many
d_gene: -
CDR3aa: CASSLSRKGLSYNEQFF
CDR3nt: TGCGCCAGCAGCTTGAGTCGTAAGGGATTATCCTACAATGAGCAGTTCTTC

j_gene: TRBJ2-5
v_gene: TRBV19
abundance: many
d_gene: TRBD1
CDR3aa: CASSPSRDRDRETQYF
CDR3nt: TGTGCCAGTAGTCCGTCCCGGGACAGGGATCGGGAGACCCAGTACTTC

j_gene: TRBJ1-4
v_gene: TRBV18
abundance: many
d_gene: -
CDR3aa: CASSPFGEENEKLFF
CDR3nt: TGTGCCAGCTCACCTTTCGGTGAAGAGAATGAAAAACTGTTTTTT

j_gene: TRBJ2-1
v_gene: TRBV24-1
abundance: many
d_gene: TRBD1
CDR3aa: CATSRGLEQFF
CDR3nt: TGTGCCACAAGCAGGGGGCTTGAGCAGTTCTTC

j_gene: TRBJ2-1
v_gene: TRBV4-3
abundance: many
d_gene: -
CDR3aa: CASSQDAGSYEQFF
CDR3nt: TGCGCCAGCAGCCAAGATGCCGGGTCGTATGAGCAGTTCTTC